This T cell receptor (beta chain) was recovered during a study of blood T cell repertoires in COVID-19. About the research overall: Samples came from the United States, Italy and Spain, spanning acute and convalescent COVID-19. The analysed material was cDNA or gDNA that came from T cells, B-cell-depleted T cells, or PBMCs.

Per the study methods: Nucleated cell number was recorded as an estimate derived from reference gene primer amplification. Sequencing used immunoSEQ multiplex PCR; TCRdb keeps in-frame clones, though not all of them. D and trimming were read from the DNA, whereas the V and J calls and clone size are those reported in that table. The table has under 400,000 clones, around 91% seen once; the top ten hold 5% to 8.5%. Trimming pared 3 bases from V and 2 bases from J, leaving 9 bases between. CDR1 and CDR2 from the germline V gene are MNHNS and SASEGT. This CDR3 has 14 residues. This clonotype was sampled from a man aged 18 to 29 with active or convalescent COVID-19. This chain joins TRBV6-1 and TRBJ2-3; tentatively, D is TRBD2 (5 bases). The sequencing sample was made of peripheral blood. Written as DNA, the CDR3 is TGTGCCAGCAGTGAGACTACCGTCACAGATACGCAGTATTTT. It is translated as CASSETTVTDTQYF.